The 8 T cell receptor beta chains below were found in one sample sequenced in a study of blood T cell repertoires in COVID-19. Profiled with immunoSEQ multiplex PCR; TCRdb holds only in-frame clones, not every one. Of 200,000 to 250,000 clones listed, approximately 89% are singletons. The specimen sequenced was PBMCs or T cells enriched from blood (not recorded which). These receptor sequences come from a woman aged 25-40 years who had been exposed to COVID-19.

The chain has TRBV30 and TRBJ1-2, with 7 nucleotides matching TRBD1. The CDR3 is 12 residues long. The trim removed 3 bases at V and 8 bases at J, leaving 6 bases unmatched. Germline loops: CDR1 GTSNPN, CDR2 SVGIG (reference sequence). The CDR3 protein is CAWRDRRGGYTF. CDR3 nucleotides: TGTGCCTGGAGGGACAGGAGGGGGGGCTACACCTTC.

This sequence joins TRBV25-1 and TRBJ1-6, with D hard to call. Trimming removed 1 base from V and 9 bases from J, with 10 bases in between. This CDR3 spans 14 amino acids. Germline CDR1 and CDR2: MGHDK and SYGVNS. CDR3: CASSESTGVSPLHF. In DNA form, the CDR3 reads TGTGCCAGCAGTGAATCAACCGGGGTTTCACCCCTCCACTTT.

This clone has only a few counts. The genes are TRBV4-2 and TRBJ2-6; maybe TRBD2 (6 bases). V shed 1 base and J shed 4 bases, with 14 bases lying between them. Germline CDR1 and CDR2: LGHNA and YNFKEQ. This CDR3 comprises 17 residues. The CDR3 DNA is TGTGCCAGCAGCCAAGGTCATAGCGGATCCGGGGCCAACGTCCTGACTTTC. Its translation: CASSQGHSGSGANVLTF.

This chain links TRBV3-1 (or the pseudogene TRBV3-2) with TRBJ1-4, with D hard to call. Germline V lookup: CDR1 LGHDT, CDR2 YNNKEL (reference sequence). Between the trimmed V and J ends, which lost 1 base and 4 bases, there was a span of 13 bases. The CDR3 is 16 residues long. CDR3 region: CASSQGVGGLNEKLFF. CDR3 nucleotide sequence: TGTGCCAGCAGCCAAGGTGTCGGCGGACTTAATGAAAAACTGTTTTTT.

This chain links TRBV2 with TRBJ2-3; D unresolved. This CDR3 has 15 residues. The ends were cut back, 6 bases at V and 3 bases at J, with 16 bases in the middle. The germline V gene encodes CDR1 SNHLY and CDR2 FYNNEI. The CDR3 sequence is CASSFLRIGTDTQYF. The CDR3 coding sequence is TGTGCCAGCAGCTTTCTACGGATCGGGACAGATACGCAGTATTTT.

This clone has more than one count but fewer than ten. This chain uses TRBV7-6 with TRBJ2-2; possibly TRBD1 for D (6 bases). The CDR3 contains 16 residues. V was shortened by 1 base and J by 3 bases, with 12 bases between the two germline ends. Germline values: CDR1 SGHVS, CDR2 FNYEAQ. CDR3 region: CASSLVVRGYTGELFF. CDR3 coding DNA: TGTGCCAGCAGCTTAGTCGTCAGGGGCTACACCGGGGAGCTGTTTTTT.

The V and J genes are TRBV6-5 and TRBJ1-1; weak D call: TRBD1 (5 bases). The CDR3 extends over 13 amino acids. The V end was cut by 6 bases, the J end by 0 bases, with 8 bases between. From germline, CDR1 is MNHEY and CDR2 SVGAGI. The CDR3 here is CASSRAMNTEAFF. The CDR3 DNA reads TGTGCCAGCAGCAGGGCCATGAACACTGAAGCTTTCTTT.

The V call is TRBV29-1, the J call TRBJ2-7; unclear D gene. The V gene lost 4 bases and the J gene lost 0 bases, with 7 bases spanning the gap. The CDR3 has 12 residues. The germline CDR1 and CDR2 sequences are SQVTM and ANQGSEA. The CDR3 protein is CSVGTYSYEQYF. The CDR3 bases are TGCAGCGTTGGAACATACTCCTACGAGCAGTACTTC.